The clone carrying this TCR beta chain was recorded many times. The sample comes from a study of T cells of healthy individuals. The germline V gene encodes CDR1 SEHNR and CDR2 FQNEAQ (reference sequence). CDR3 length: 14 amino acids. The V and J ends lost 1 base and 13 bases respectively, with 19 bases between them. TCRdb re-called the 5' RACE reads with MiXCR, one entry per CDR3 protein. The sample records around 80,000 distinct CDR3 sequences, roughly 5% being singletons. The source is a female donor in good health. V is TRBV7-9 and J is TRBJ1-2; tentative D call: TRBD1 (5 bases). The CDR3: CASSLVTGTASRTF. CDR3 coding DNA: TGTGCCAGCAGCTTAGTAACAGGCACCGCGTCCCGCACCTTC.